Listed below are T cell receptor beta chains from one sample, sequenced in a study of T cell repertoires in cytomegalovirus infection. TCRdb reprocessed the reads with MiXCR, giving one entry per CDR3 protein. Altogether 250,000 or so distinct CDR3 sequences are present, over 15% being singletons, with the ten largest covering less than 50%. Sequences were obtained from CD8+ T cells from PBMCs. The receptors were sampled from a human donor in good health (CMV status not recorded). Some clones in this sample may be carry-over from other donors' samples. Both conserved end residues are part of each CDR3. Fields, in order: clone size, J gene, D gene, V gene, CDR3 length, CDR3 protein, CDR3 DNA. D genes are given only for firm matches. Some rows have no size entry. The others give once, few or many, or a class for an expanded clone.

>-|TRBJ2-1|-|TRBV4-1|16
CTSSQDGTNENNEQFF
TGTACCAGCAGCCAAGACGGCACAAATGAGAACAATGAGCAGTTCTTC
>-|TRBJ1-1|-|TRBV5-1|15
CASSHGMDAHTEAFF
TGCGCCAGCAGCCATGGGATGGACGCACACACTGAAGCTTTCTTT
>few|TRBJ2-2|-|TRBV2|12
CASSEVVGELFF
TGTGCCAGCAGTGAGGTCGTTGGGGAGCTGTTTTTT
>many|TRBJ2-5|-|TRBV7-9|13
CASTTVGQETQYF
TGTGCCAGCACAACGGTGGGGCAAGAGACCCAGTACTTC
>few|TRBJ1-1|-|TRBV7-6|16
CASSLGTQGGNTEAFF
TGTGCCAGCAGCTTAGGTACACAGGGAGGGAATACTGAAGCTTTCTTT
>many|TRBJ1-2|-|TRBV19|14
CASSIAHGNYGYTF
TGTGCCAGTAGTATAGCACACGGAAACTATGGCTACACCTTC
>few|TRBJ1-3|-|TRBV28|15
CASSLYRELSNTIYF
TGTGCCAGCAGTTTATACAGGGAACTTTCCAACACCATATATTTT
>-|TRBJ2-2|TRBD1|TRBV7-9|16
CASSNTDRADTGELFF
TGTGCCAGCAGCAACACCGACAGGGCGGACACCGGGGAGCTGTTTTTT
>many|TRBJ2-1|TRBD2|TRBV6-1|15
CASTLTSAPYNEQFF
TGTGCCAGCACCTTGACTAGCGCGCCCTACAATGAGCAGTTCTTC
>-|TRBJ1-1|-|TRBV29-1|10
CSATTYEAFF
TGCAGCGCAACAACTTACGAAGCTTTCTTT
>few|TRBJ1-5|TRBD1|TRBV2|16
CASSDPQGAGFQPQHF
TGTGCCAGCAGTGATCCCCAGGGGGCAGGGTTTCAGCCCCAGCATTTT
>few|TRBJ2-4|-|TRBV11-1|15
CASSLAWNFEGIQYF
TGTGCCAGCAGCTTAGCCTGGAATTTCGAAGGCATTCAGTACTTC
>-|TRBJ2-7|TRBD1|TRBV28|15
CASSFLDRAYYEQYF
TGTGCCAGCAGCTTCCTGGACAGGGCGTACTACGAGCAGTACTTC
>many|TRBJ1-5|-|TRBV7-4|12
CASTEMGQPQHF
TGTGCCAGCACCGAGATGGGTCAGCCCCAGCATTTT
>many|TRBJ2-3|-|TRBV19|12
CASSSPADTQYF
TGTGCCAGTAGTTCCCCCGCAGATACGCAGTATTTT
>-|TRBJ2-1|-|TRBV4-3|16
CASSQEPGKGSDEQFF
TGCGCCAGCAGCCAAGAGCCAGGGAAGGGGTCTGATGAGCAGTTCTTC
>few|TRBJ1-1|-|TRBV6-5|15
CASSYSGGLNTEAFF
TGTGCCAGCAGTTACTCTGGGGGCTTGAACACTGAAGCTTTCTTT
>many|TRBJ2-2|-|TRBV7-6|20
CASSPSPLAGVGFYTGELFF
TGTGCCAGCAGCCCATCCCCCCTAGCTGGCGTCGGTTTCTACACCGGGGAGCTGTTTTTT
>-|TRBJ1-1|TRBD1|TRBV4-2|18
CASSQGTGPFGLNTEAFF
TGTGCCAGCAGCCAAGGGACAGGGCCCTTCGGTCTTAACACTGAAGCTTTCTTT
>-|TRBJ2-1|TRBD2|TRBV4-1|20
CASSLNHKILAGGSYNEQFF
TGCGCCAGCAGCCTCAACCACAAAATTTTAGCGGGGGGGTCCTACAATGAGCAGTTCTTC
>-|TRBJ1-1|-|TRBV11-2|12
CASSFRHFEAFF
TGTGCCAGCAGCTTCAGACACTTTGAAGCTTTCTTT
>few|TRBJ2-5|TRBD1|TRBV5-1|15
CASSHGTGGAETQYF
TGCGCCAGCAGCCACGGGACAGGGGGCGCAGAGACCCAGTACTTC
>many|TRBJ1-5|-|TRBV6-2/TRBV6-3|15
CASSYVALWDQPQHF
TGTGCCAGCAGTTACGTCGCCCTCTGGGATCAGCCCCAGCATTTT
>many|TRBJ2-5|TRBD2|TRBV7-2|14
CASSPTSVQETQYF
TGTGCCAGCAGCCCGACTAGCGTACAAGAGACCCAGTACTTC
>-|TRBJ1-1|-|TRBV5-5|14
CASSTSMDSSEAFF
TGTGCCAGCAGCACCTCCATGGACAGCTCTGAAGCTTTCTTT
>few|TRBJ1-2|-|TRBV2|13
CASTEIHSYGYTF
TGTGCCAGCACCGAGATTCACTCCTATGGCTACACCTTC
>few|TRBJ1-2|-|TRBV7-9|15
CASSLATDPDYGYTF
TGTGCCAGCAGCTTAGCGACGGACCCAGACTATGGCTACACCTTC
>few|TRBJ2-7|-|TRBV12-5|15
CASGFQGGLEYEQYF
TGTGCTAGTGGTTTCCAAGGAGGACTGGAGTACGAGCAGTACTTC
>few|TRBJ2-7|-|TRBV6-2/TRBV6-3|13
CASSYSKASEQYF
TGTGCCAGCAGTTACTCGAAGGCCTCCGAGCAGTACTTC
>many|TRBJ2-7|TRBD1|TRBV7-9|18
CASSSTGTGDQLSYEQYF
TGTGCCAGCAGCTCAACCGGGACAGGAGACCAACTTTCCTACGAGCAGTACTTC
>-|TRBJ2-1|TRBD2|TRBV5-1|16
CASSHTSGGSYNEQFF
TGCGCCAGCAGCCACACTAGCGGGGGGTCCTACAATGAGCAGTTCTTC
>many|TRBJ1-1|-|TRBV11-2|13
CASSVVMITEAFF
TGTGCCAGCAGTGTGGTTATGATCACTGAAGCTTTCTTT
>few|TRBJ2-1|-|TRBV12-3/TRBV12-4|14
CASSWLARYNEQFF
TGTGCCAGCAGTTGGCTAGCAAGGTACAATGAGCAGTTCTTC
>-|TRBJ2-1|-|TRBV12-3/TRBV12-4|15
CASSHPRGVSNEQFF
TGTGCCAGCAGTCATCCCCGGGGAGTAAGTAATGAGCAGTTCTTC
>few|TRBJ2-3|TRBD1|TRBV4-3|14
CASSQGTGSHTQYF
TGCGCCAGCAGCCAAGGGACAGGGTCGCATACGCAGTATTTT
>many|TRBJ2-1|-|TRBV7-8|13
CASSFDGDNEQFF
TGTGCCAGCAGCTTCGACGGGGACAATGAGCAGTTCTTC
>few|TRBJ1-3|-|TRBV2|17
CASSEERGGYSGNTIYF
TGTGCCAGCAGTGAGGAGCGTGGGGGATACTCTGGAAACACCATATATTTT
>-|TRBJ1-5|-|TRBV2|15
CASSESQGHNQPQHF
TGTGCCAGCAGTGAATCACAGGGTCACAATCAGCCCCAGCATTTT
>few|TRBJ1-1|TRBD1|TRBV7-3|16
CASSPLGQPGYTEAFF
TGTGCCAGCAGCCCCTTGGGACAGCCTGGCTACACTGAAGCTTTCTTT
>-|TRBJ1-5|TRBD1|TRBV20-1|14
CSASMGQNNQPQHF
TGCAGTGCTAGTATGGGACAGAACAATCAGCCCCAGCATTTT
>few|TRBJ2-3|TRBD1|TRBV5-5|15
CASSLMGQGLDTQYF
TGTGCCAGCAGCTTGATGGGACAGGGGTTAGATACGCAGTATTTT
>many|TRBJ2-1|-|TRBV7-6|18
CASTKTTYLFDSYNEQFF
TGTGCCAGCACCAAGACTACATACCTTTTTGACTCCTACAATGAGCAGTTCTTC
>few|TRBJ2-2|-|TRBV7-3|16
CASSRIRGSGVGELFF
TGTGCCAGCAGCCGAATCAGGGGGAGCGGGGTCGGGGAGCTGTTTTTT
>-|TRBJ1-3|-|TRBV10-3|17
CAIGGGGETASGNTIYF
TGTGCCATCGGAGGGGGGGGGGAGACAGCCTCTGGAAACACCATATATTTT
>few|TRBJ2-5|-|TRBV29-1|15
CSVEVFAEAEETQYF
TGCAGCGTTGAAGTATTCGCGGAAGCCGAAGAGACCCAGTACTTC
>-|TRBJ1-6|TRBD1|TRBV6-2/TRBV6-3|13
CASEDRGFSPLHF
TGTGCCAGCGAGGACAGGGGCTTCTCACCCCTCCACTTT
>once|TRBJ2-7|TRBD1|TRBV14|15
CASSQGTGIPYEQYF
TGTGCCAGCAGCCAAGGGACAGGGATCCCCTACGAGCAGTACTTC
>few|TRBJ2-1|-|TRBV19|14
CASSKQGGYNEQFF
TGTGCCAGTAGTAAGCAGGGGGGATACAATGAGCAGTTCTTC
>-|TRBJ1-3|-|TRBV11-2|15
CASSLALYSGNTIYF
TGTGCCAGCAGCTTAGCCCTCTACTCTGGAAACACCATATATTTT
>few|TRBJ1-1|-|TRBV7-9|13
CASSSAGNTEAFF
TGTGCCAGCAGCTCCGCGGGAAACACTGAAGCTTTCTTT
>few|TRBJ2-1|-|TRBV27|16
CASSLEGTSSYNEQFF
TGTGCCAGCAGTTTAGAGGGCACGAGCTCCTACAATGAGCAGTTCTTC
>-|TRBJ1-1|-|TRBV4-1|13
CASSNGVETEAFF
TGCGCCAGCAGCAACGGGGTCGAGACTGAAGCTTTCTTT
>-|TRBJ1-1|TRBD1|TRBV29-1|14
CSVDQGAIGTEAFF
TGCAGCGTTGATCAGGGGGCAATTGGCACTGAAGCTTTCTTT
>many|TRBJ2-3|TRBD1|TRBV7-8|17
CASSFPRTGGSTDTQYF
TGTGCCAGCAGCTTCCCGCGGACAGGGGGATCCACAGATACGCAGTATTTT
>-|TRBJ2-5|-|TRBV28|15
CASGPLDSVQETQYF
TGTGCCAGCGGGCCCCTCGACTCGGTCCAAGAGACCCAGTACTTC
>-|TRBJ1-2|TRBD1|TRBV7-6|16
CASSARGRGYGYGYTF
TGTGCCAGCAGCGCCAGGGGCAGGGGGTACGGCTATGGCTACACCTTC
>once|TRBJ1-2|-|TRBV5-1|14
CASSLDAGLHGYTF
TGCGCCAGCAGCTTGGATGCAGGGCTTCATGGCTACACCTTC